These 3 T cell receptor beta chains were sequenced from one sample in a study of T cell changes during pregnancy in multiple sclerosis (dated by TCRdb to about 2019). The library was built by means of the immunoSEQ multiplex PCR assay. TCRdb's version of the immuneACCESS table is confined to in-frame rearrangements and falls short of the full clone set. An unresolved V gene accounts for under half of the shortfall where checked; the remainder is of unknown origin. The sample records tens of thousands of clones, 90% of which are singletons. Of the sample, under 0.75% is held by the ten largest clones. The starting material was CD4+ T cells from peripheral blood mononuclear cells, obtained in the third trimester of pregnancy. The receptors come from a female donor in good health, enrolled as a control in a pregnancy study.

The CDR3 DNA sequence: TGTGCCAGCAGCTCCCTTTCCCGGGAGAAGGGCACAGATACGCAGTATTTT. Amino acids: CASSSLSREKGTDTQYF. V is TRBV5-6 and J is TRBJ2-3, with D possibly TRBD2 on 6 matching bases. Germline V gene data show CDR1 as SGHDT and CDR2 as YYEEEE. The V gene lost 3 bases and the J gene lost 1 base, with 18 bases spanning the gap. The CDR3 has 17 residues.

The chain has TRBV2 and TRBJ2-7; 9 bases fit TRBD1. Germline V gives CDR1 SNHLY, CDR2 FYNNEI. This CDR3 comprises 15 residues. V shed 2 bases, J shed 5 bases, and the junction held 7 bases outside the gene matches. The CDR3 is CASSETGTGRDEQYF. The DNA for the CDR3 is TGTGCCAGCAGTGAAACGGGGACAGGGCGGGACGAGCAGTACTTC.

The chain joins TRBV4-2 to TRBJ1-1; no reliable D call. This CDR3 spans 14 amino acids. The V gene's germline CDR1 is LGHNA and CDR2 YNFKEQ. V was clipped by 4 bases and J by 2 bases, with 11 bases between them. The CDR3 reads CASSPDGVNTEAFF. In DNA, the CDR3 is TGTGCCAGCAGCCCTGACGGGGTTAACACTGAAGCTTTCTTT.